Each of the 25 T cell receptor beta chains below was sequenced from the same sample in a study of T cell responses to AZD1222 COVID-19 vaccine. Clones were sequenced by immunoSEQ multiplex PCR, and TCRdb holds only the in-frame ones, with some missing. This table holds some 150,000 clones, roughly nine tenths found once. Sequences were derived from peripheral blood, sampled 28 days after the second AZD1222 dose. The receptors come from an adult who received the AZD1222 COVID-19 vaccine.

The chain combines TRBV29-1 with TRBJ1-1; tentative D call: TRBD1 (5 bases). The V end lost 7 bases, the J end lost 7 bases, and 22 bases lay between the germline ends. The CDR3 sequence is 14 residues long. Germline CDR1 reads SQVTM; CDR2 reads ANQGSEA. CDR3 DNA sequence: TGCAGCGCTTTTCTAGTCGCTGGGGGTAGTGAAGCTTTCTTT. Translated: CSAFLVAGGSEAFF.

V is TRBV12-5 and J is TRBJ1-1, with D unclear. The CDR3 runs to 14 residues. V shed 2 bases and J shed 1 base, with 8 bases lying between them. The germline V gene encodes CDR1 LGHNT and CDR2 FRNRAP. CDR3 residues: CASGLFPQNTEAFF. In DNA form, the CDR3 reads TGTGCTAGTGGTTTGTTTCCCCAGAACACTGAAGCTTTCTTT.

The V gene is TRBV18, the J gene TRBJ1-1; 7 bases match TRBD1. Germline values: CDR1 KGHSH, CDR2 LQKENI. Trimming took 1 base from V and 4 from J; bases not matched to a gene: 6. This CDR3 is built from 15 residues. CDR3 bases: TGTGCCAGCTCACCACGGGCAGGGGGGGCCACTGAAGCTTTCTTT. It specifies CASSPRAGGATEAFF.

The chain recombines TRBV7-8 with TRBJ1-5; TRBD1 might be the D (6 bases). The V gene lost 2 bases and the J gene lost 6 bases, with 11 bases spanning the gap. The length of the CDR3 is 14 residues. CDR1 SGHVS and CDR2 FQNEAQ come from the germline V gene. The DNA of the CDR3 is TGTGCCAGCAGCTTAAGAGGGGGGGGTCAGCCCCAGCATTTT. Translation: CASSLRGGGQPQHF.

This rearrangement joins TRBV7-2 to TRBJ1-6, with 10 bases identical to TRBD1. J was trimmed by 10 bases and V by 3 bases; bases with no gene match: 9. CDR1 is SGHTA and CDR2 is FQGNSA in the germline V gene. The CDR3 has 16 amino acids. CDR3 nucleotide sequence: TGTGCCAGCAGCTTGGGATACGGACAGGGGGGATCACCCCTCCACTTT. It codes for CASSLGYGQGGSPLHF.

The rearrangement uses TRBV21-1 and TRBJ2-5; the D call of TRBD2 is as the table states it, not checked on the DNA. TRBV21-1 is termed a pseudogene. The CDR3 covers 18 residues. The CDR3 DNA sequence: TGTGCCAGCAGCAAAGCGTTCGTGAGGCGGGAGGCCCGGGAGACCCAGTACTTC. It is translated as CASSKAFVRREARETQYF.

The chain carries TRBV2 and TRBJ1-1; weak D call: TRBD1 (6 bases). Deletions cut 6 bases from V and 9 bases from J, with 20 bases between. CDR1 and CDR2 (germline): SNHLY, FYNNEI. CDR3 length: 14 amino acids. CDR3 sequence: CASSRAIGQTQAFF. The CDR3 nucleotides read TGTGCCAGCAGCCGGGCTATAGGACAGACCCAAGCTTTCTTT.

The genes are TRBV27 and TRBJ2-7, with D perhaps TRBD1 or TRBD2 (5 bases each). Germline V CDR1 and CDR2: MNHEY, SMNVEV (reference sequence). V was pared by 4 bases and J by 7 bases, with 14 bases between. The CDR3 is 13 amino acids. In DNA form, the CDR3 reads TGTGCCAGCAGTTCCACGGGTTGGGGGGAGCAGTACTTC. It yields the protein CASSSTGWGEQYF.

The J gene is TRBJ1-1, the V gene TRBV2, with D hard to call. This CDR3 has 12 amino acids. From germline, CDR1 is SNHLY and CDR2 FYNNEI. The CDR3 region has the DNA TGTGTAGGACTAGACCGGAACACTGAAGCTTTCTTT. Encoded protein: CVGLDRNTEAFF.

The rearrangement uses TRBV5-8 and TRBJ2-7; 9 positions match TRBD2. This CDR3 has 15 residues. V was clipped by 1 base and J by 1 base; unmatched bases: 3. Germline V lookup: CDR1 SGHTS, CDR2 YDEGEE. CDR3 sequence: CASSLFSGRSYEQYF. The CDR3 region has the DNA TGTGCCAGCAGCTTGTTCAGCGGGAGGTCCTACGAGCAGTACTTC.

This chain joins TRBV4-2 and TRBJ1-6; no firm D call. Per germline, CDR1 LGHNA and CDR2 YNFKEQ. The CDR3 covers 16 residues. V lost 1 base and J 2 bases, leaving 9 bases between the germline ends. CDR3 loop: CASSQAPEAYNSPLHF. The CDR3 DNA follows: TGTGCCAGCAGCCAAGCACCAGAGGCCTATAATTCACCCCTCCACTTT.

CDR3 nucleotide sequence: TGTGCCACCAGCAGAGTGGGGGGACAGGGAATGGTCACCGGGGAGCTGTTTTTT. It encodes CATSRVGGQGMVTGELFF. The gene calls are TRBV15 and TRBJ2-2, with TRBD1 matching 9 bases. This CDR3 has 18 residues. The germline CDR1 and CDR2 sequences are LNHNV and YYDKDF (reference sequence). V gave up 1 base and J gave up 4 bases; unmatched junction bases: 10.

The chain has TRBV5-1 and TRBJ2-2; D gene uncertain. The ends were cut back, 4 bases at V and 4 bases at J, with 14 bases in the middle. The CDR3 consists of 15 residues. The germline CDR1 and CDR2 sequences are SGHRS and YFSETQ. In nucleotides, the CDR3 is TGCGCCAGCAGCCGGCAGGATTCCCCCACCGGGGAGCTGTTTTTT. Encoded protein: CASSRQDSPTGELFF.

The V gene is TRBV6-2 or TRBV6-3, the J gene TRBJ2-7; D remains unclear. Trimming cost V 2 bases and J 3 bases, with 8 bases left between them. Germline V gene sequence: CDR1 MNHEY, CDR2 SVGEGT. The CDR3 covers 13 residues. CDR3 in DNA: TGTGCCAGCAGTTACAGCCAGAGCTACGAGCAGTACTTC. Translated, it gives CASSYSQSYEQYF.

This sequence joins TRBV19 and TRBJ2-5; D is perhaps TRBD2 (6 bases). V shed 3 bases and J shed 2 bases, with 28 bases lying between them. Germline CDR1 is LNHDA and CDR2 is SQIVND (reference sequence). The CDR3 runs to 20 residues. DNA for the CDR3: TGTGCCAGTAGTATCAGATCGGGCGGGGTCCGGGCCGGATCACAAGAGACCCAGTACTTC. Translating gives CASSIRSGGVRAGSQETQYF.

The V and J genes are TRBV2 and TRBJ1-1; tentatively, D is TRBD1 (6 bases). This CDR3 has 13 amino acids. Deletions cut 11 bases from V and 1 base from J, with 14 bases between. From germline, CDR1 is SNHLY and CDR2 FYNNEI. CDR3 coding DNA: TGTGCCTGGCAGGGGCGGAGGAACACTGAAGCTTTCTTT. Translation gives CAWQGRRNTEAFF. The whole variable domain, remainder taken from reference TRBV2 and TRBJ1-1, is EPEVTQTPSHQVTQMGQEVILRCVPISNHLYFYWYRQILGQKVEFLVSFYNNEISEKSEIFDDQFSVERPDGSNFTLKIRSTKLEDSAMYFCAWQGRRNTEAFFGQGTRLTVV.

The chain is built from TRBV27 and TRBJ1-5, with D unclear. The V end lost 3 bases, the J end lost 4 bases, and 7 bases lay between the germline ends. Germline V gene sequence: CDR1 MNHEY, CDR2 SMNVEV (reference sequence). This CDR3 has 13 residues. CDR3 nucleotides: TGTGCCAGCAGTTTTGGGAGAAATCAGCCCCAGCATTTT. It is translated as CASSFGRNQPQHF.

The gene calls are TRBV5-6 and TRBJ2-5; 9 positions match TRBD1. In germline, CDR1 is SGHDT, CDR2 YYEEEE. V dropped 2 bases and J dropped 2; count of bases not matched to a gene: 4. This CDR3 spans 15 amino acids. The CDR3 bases are TGTGCCAGCAGCTTTGGGACAGGGCGACAAGAGACCCAGTACTTC. It specifies CASSFGTGRQETQYF.

The chain couples TRBV30 to TRBJ1-3, with 8 nucleotides matching TRBD1. The V segment lost 6 bases and the J segment 8 bases; nucleotides outside the gene matches: 9. The CDR3 extends over 13 amino acids. In germline, CDR1 is GTSNPN, CDR2 SVGIG (reference sequence). The CDR3 region has the DNA TGTGCCTGTACGACAGGGGCGTCGGACACCATATATTTT. Translated: CACTTGASDTIYF. The whole variable domain, remainder taken from reference TRBV30 and TRBJ1-3, is SQTIHQWPATLVQPVGSPLSLECTVEGTSNPNLYWYRQAAGRGLQLLFYSVGIGQISSEVPQNLSASRPQDRQFILSSKKLLLSDSGFYLCACTTGASDTIYFGEGSWLTVV.

The rearrangement joins TRBV6-5 to TRBJ2-1; TRBD1 aligns across 10 bases. CDR1 is MNHEY, CDR2 SVGAGI, per germline. The CDR3 contains 15 residues. Trimming cost V 5 bases and J 9 bases; bases outside gene matches: 10. The CDR3 spells CASSISPTGGGEQFF. DNA of the CDR3: TGTGCCAGCAGTATATCCCCGACAGGGGGCGGTGAGCAGTTCTTC.

This rearrangement joins TRBV7-9 to TRBJ1-4; perhaps TRBD1 as D (6 bases). This CDR3 region has 14 residues. Per the germline V gene, CDR1 is SEHNR and CDR2 is FQNEAQ (reference sequence). The V and J ends lost 6 bases and 5 bases respectively, with 13 bases between them. The CDR3 nucleotides read TGTGCCAGCAGTTACCGGGACACCAATGAAAAACTGTTTTTT. Its translation: CASSYRDTNEKLFF.

In this sample, this clone turned up a few times. The CDR3: CASQPTISGSNYGYTF. CDR3 nucleotides: TGCGCCAGCCAACCCACAATCAGCGGTTCTAACTATGGCTACACCTTC. The chain carries TRBV5-1 and TRBJ1-2; D is undetermined. This CDR3 is built from 16 residues. Trimming left V 7 bases short and J 0 bases short, with 19 bases between. Germline CDR1 is SGHRS and CDR2 is YFSETQ.

The chain carries TRBV7-3 and TRBJ2-3; tentative D call: TRBD2 (6 bases). Germline V CDR1 and CDR2: SGHTA, FQGTGA. Trimming shortened V by 5 bases and J by 0 bases, and 21 bases separated the two germline ends. The CDR3 sequence is 18 residues long. As DNA, the CDR3 is TGTGCCAGCAGCCACCAAGCGAGGCGGGGTACTAGCACAGATACGCAGTATTTT. Amino acids: CASSHQARRGTSTDTQYF.

This clone was seen more than once but under ten times. The chain joins TRBV19 to TRBJ2-7; 12 bases map to TRBD1. The V and J ends lost 3 bases and 7 bases, in that order; junction bases with no gene match: 10. CDR3 size: 16 residues. Germline V gene data show CDR1 as LNHDA and CDR2 as SQIVND (reference sequence). The CDR3 protein is CASSILPGQGAGEQYF. CDR3 nucleotide sequence: TGTGCCAGTAGTATCCTCCCGGGACAGGGGGCAGGGGAGCAGTACTTC.

The J gene is TRBJ1-2, the V gene TRBV30; D is unclear. The CDR3 contains 11 residues. Deletions cut 5 bases from V and 4 bases from J, with 8 bases between. Germline assignment: CDR1 GTSNPN and CDR2 SVGIG (reference sequence). CDR3 loop: CAWSMGYGYTF. The CDR3 DNA is TGTGCCTGGTCGATGGGCTATGGCTACACCTTC.